This TCR beta chain was identified in a study of cytomegalovirus exposure and HLA in healthy donors. Whole-study context: Earlier, fewer than 140 million unique TCR beta sequences were recovered from approximately 200 million T cells by an analysis.

The PCR employed 60 Vbeta primers together with 13 Jbeta primers. Clones were read by immunoSEQ multiplex PCR, and TCRdb kept only the in-frame ones, dropping some. Altogether fewer than 250,000 clones are present, approximately 80% being singletons, with the ten largest covering 2.5% to 3%. Unmatched junction bases numbered 4, after V lost 3 bases and J lost 4 bases. Germline loops: CDR1 MRHNA, CDR2 SNTAGT. This CDR3 spans 14 amino acids. The origin of this receptor is a man aged 30 to 45 in good health and CMV-seronegative. The rearrangement joins TRBV6-4 to TRBJ2-3; 7 nucleotides match TRBD1. Sequencing was performed on PBMCs. CDR3 amino acids: CASSEQGIADTQYF. The CDR3, as DNA: TGTGCCAGCAGTGAACAGGGGATCGCAGATACGCAGTATTTT.